This T cell receptor (beta chain) was obtained from a study of CD8 T cells in ankylosing spondylitis. Study-wide findings and caveats: Reactive arthritis synovial fluid and blood previously showed some of these motif variants. A motif of 7 to 9 highly homologous TCR beta variants was seen as apparently characteristic of ankylosing spondylitis blood.

Concerning this clonotype itself: Its target is unknown.

The CDR3 length is 15 residues. Germline lookup yields CDR1 KGHDR and CDR2 SFDVKD. V shed 6 bases and J shed 9 bases, with 20 bases lying between them. Libraries for TCR beta were made by quantitative 5'-RACE with molecular barcodes. TCRdb re-called the 5' RACE reads through MiXCR, storing one row per CDR3 protein. The repertoire holds some 800,000 distinct CDR3 sequences, with 10% to 15% as singletons. J is TRBJ2-1 and V is TRBV24-1; possible D gene TRBD1, 6 bases. Sequenced material: blood, either unsorted or a sorted T cell fraction (not recorded which). The source is a male donor with ankylosing spondylitis. This CDR3 is CATSPEDSLVGEQFF. CDR3 sequence (DNA): TGTGCCACCAGTCCAGAGGACAGCCTGGTGGGTGAGCAGTTCTTC.